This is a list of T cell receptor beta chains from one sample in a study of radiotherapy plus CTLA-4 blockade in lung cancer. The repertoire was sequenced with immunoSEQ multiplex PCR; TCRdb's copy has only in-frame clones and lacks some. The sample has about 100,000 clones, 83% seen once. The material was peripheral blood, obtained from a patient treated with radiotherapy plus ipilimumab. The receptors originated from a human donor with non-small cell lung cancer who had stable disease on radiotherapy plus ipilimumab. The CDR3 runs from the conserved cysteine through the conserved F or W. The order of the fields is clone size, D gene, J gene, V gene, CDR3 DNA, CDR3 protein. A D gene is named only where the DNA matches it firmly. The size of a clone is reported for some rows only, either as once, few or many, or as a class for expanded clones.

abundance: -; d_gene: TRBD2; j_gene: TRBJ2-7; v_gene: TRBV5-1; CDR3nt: TGCGCCAGCAGCTTGGAGGGACTAGCGGGAAACGAGCAGTACTTC; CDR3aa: CASSLEGLAGNEQYF
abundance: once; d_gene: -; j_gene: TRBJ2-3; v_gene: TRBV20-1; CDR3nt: TGCAGTGCTCTCGGGACAAATACGCAGTATTTT; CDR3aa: CSALGTNTQYF
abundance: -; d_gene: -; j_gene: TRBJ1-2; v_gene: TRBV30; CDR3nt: TGTGCCTGGAGTTCAGGGCAGCGGGATGGCTACACCTTC; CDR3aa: CAWSSGQRDGYTF
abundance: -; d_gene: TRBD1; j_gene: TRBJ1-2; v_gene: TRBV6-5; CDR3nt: TGTGCCAGCAGTTACGCACAGGGGTCTGGCTACACCTTC; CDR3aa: CASSYAQGSGYTF
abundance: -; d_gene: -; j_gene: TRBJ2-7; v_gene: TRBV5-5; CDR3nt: TGTGCCAGCAGCTTGGCAGGGTTCCCTCTCTTCTACGAGCAGTACTTC; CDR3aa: CASSLAGFPLFYEQYF
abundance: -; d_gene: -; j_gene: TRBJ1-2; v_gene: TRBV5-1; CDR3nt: TGCGCCAGCAGCTTGACCACGGGCGAGGGCTACACCTTC; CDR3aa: CASSLTTGEGYTF
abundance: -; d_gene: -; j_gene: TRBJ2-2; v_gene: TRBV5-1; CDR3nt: TGCGCCAGCAGCCCCGGGACCCTCCATTCGAACACCGGGGAGCTGTTTTTT; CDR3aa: CASSPGTLHSNTGELFF
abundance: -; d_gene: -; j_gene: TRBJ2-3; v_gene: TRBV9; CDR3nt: TGTGCCAGCAAAGGTGGCGGAATCACAGATACGCAGTATTTT; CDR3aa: CASKGGGITDTQYF
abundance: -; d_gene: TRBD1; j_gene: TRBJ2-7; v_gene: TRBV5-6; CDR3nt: TGTGCCAGCAGCTTGGTCGGGACAGGGGTTCTCGGCTACGAGCAGTACTTC; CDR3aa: CASSLVGTGVLGYEQYF
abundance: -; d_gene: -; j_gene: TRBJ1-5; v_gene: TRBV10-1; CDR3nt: TGCGCCAGCAGCTCTGGTGCAGGCAATCAGCCCCAGCATTTT; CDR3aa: CASSSGAGNQPQHF
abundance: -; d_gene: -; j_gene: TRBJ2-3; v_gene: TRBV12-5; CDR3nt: TGTGCTAGTGGTTTAGCGGGCACAGATACGCAGTATTTT; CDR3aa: CASGLAGTDTQYF
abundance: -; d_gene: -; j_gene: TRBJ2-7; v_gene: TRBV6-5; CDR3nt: TGTGCCAGCAGTTACACCCCGAAGGTCGAGCAGTACTTC; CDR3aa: CASSYTPKVEQYF
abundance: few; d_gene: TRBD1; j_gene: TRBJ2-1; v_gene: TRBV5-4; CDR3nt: TGTGCCAGCAGCCCAGACAGGGGCTCCTACAATGAGCAGTTCTTC; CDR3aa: CASSPDRGSYNEQFF
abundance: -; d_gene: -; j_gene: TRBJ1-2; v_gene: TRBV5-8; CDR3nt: TGTGCCAGCAATTTTCAAGGGCCCGATGGCTACACCTTC; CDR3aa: CASNFQGPDGYTF
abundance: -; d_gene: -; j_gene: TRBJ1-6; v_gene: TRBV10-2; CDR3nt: TGCGCCAGCAGTGGAGAATTCGGGGGACGGGATTCACCCCTCCACTTT; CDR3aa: CASSGEFGGRDSPLHF
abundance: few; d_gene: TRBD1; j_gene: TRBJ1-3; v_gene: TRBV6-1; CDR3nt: TGTGCCAGCAGTGGCCTAACAGGGGAAGCTGGAAACACCATATATTTT; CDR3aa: CASSGLTGEAGNTIYF
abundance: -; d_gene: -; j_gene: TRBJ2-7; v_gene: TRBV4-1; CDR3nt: TGCGCCAGCAGCACCTCTATCGGGACTCCCTTGGTTCCCTACGAGCAGTACTTC; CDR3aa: CASSTSIGTPLVPYEQYF
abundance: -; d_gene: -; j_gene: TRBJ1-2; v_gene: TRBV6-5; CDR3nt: TGTGCCAGCAGCTCCAACAGGGACTATGGCTACACCTTC; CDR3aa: CASSSNRDYGYTF
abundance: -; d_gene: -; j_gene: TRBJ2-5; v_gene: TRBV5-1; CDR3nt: TGCGCCAGCAGCTTGAGCGGGGCGGGGGCTAGTAGTGAGACCCAGTACTTC; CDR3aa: CASSLSGAGASSETQYF
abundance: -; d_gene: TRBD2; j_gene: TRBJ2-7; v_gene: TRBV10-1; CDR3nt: TGCGCCAGCAGTGGGAGCGGGAGCATTTCCGAGCAGTACTTC; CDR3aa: CASSGSGSISEQYF
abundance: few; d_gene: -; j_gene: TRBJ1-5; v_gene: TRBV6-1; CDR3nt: TGTGCCAGCAGTGAAAACCTGGGGGGGGCTAGGAATCAGCCCCAGCATTTT; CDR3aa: CASSENLGGARNQPQHF
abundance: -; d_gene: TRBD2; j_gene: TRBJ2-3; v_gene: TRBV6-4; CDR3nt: TGTGCCAGCAGCCTGGCGGGAGGGACAGATACGCAGTATTTT; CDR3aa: CASSLAGGTDTQYF
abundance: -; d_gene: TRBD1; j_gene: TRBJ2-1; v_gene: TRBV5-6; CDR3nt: TGTGCCAGCAGCCCTAGGACAGGCTACAATGAGCAGTTCTTC; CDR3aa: CASSPRTGYNEQFF
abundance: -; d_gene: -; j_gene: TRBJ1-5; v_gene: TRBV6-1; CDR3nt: TGTGCCAGCAGTGAGGGGCCTAGGCCCCAGCATTTT; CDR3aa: CASSEGPRPQHF
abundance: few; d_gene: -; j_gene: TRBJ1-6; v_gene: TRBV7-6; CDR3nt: TGTGCCAGCAGCTCCGTCCAAACAGGGAGTTCACCCCTCCACTTT; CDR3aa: CASSSVQTGSSPLHF
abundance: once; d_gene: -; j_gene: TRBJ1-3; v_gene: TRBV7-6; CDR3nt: TGTGCCAGCAGCCCGCAGCAGTACTCTGGAAACACCATATATTTT; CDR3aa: CASSPQQYSGNTIYF
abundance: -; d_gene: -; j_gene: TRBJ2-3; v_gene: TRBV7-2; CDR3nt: TGTGCCAGCAGCTTAGCGGGCCCAGATACTGCCGCGCAGTATTTT; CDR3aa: CASSLAGPDTAAQYF
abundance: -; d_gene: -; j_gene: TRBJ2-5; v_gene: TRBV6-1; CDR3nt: TGTGCCAGCAGTGTCCCAGTCTGGGCGGAGACCCAGTACTTC; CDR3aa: CASSVPVWAETQYF
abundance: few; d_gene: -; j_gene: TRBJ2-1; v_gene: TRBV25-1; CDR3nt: TGTGCCAGCAGTGACCCGGGAACGGCGCGGAATGAGCAGTTCTTC; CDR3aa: CASSDPGTARNEQFF
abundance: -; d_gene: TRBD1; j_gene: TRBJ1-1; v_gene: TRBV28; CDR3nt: TGTGCCAGCAGTAATAGGGGGCGGACTGAAGCTTTCTTT; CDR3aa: CASSNRGRTEAFF
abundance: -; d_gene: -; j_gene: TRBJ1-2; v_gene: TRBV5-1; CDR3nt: TGCGCCAGCAGCTTGGACGGGCAGCCGATCTATGGCTACACCTTC; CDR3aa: CASSLDGQPIYGYTF
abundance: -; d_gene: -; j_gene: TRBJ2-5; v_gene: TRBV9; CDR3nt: TGTGCCAGCAGCGAGGGAGGGGGGCAGATCTACCAAGAGACCCAGTACTTC; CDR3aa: CASSEGGGQIYQETQYF
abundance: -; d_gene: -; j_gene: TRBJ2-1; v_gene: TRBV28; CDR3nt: TGTGCCAGCAGTGGGGCGAGGGGGCGGGAGGCCAATGAGCAGTTCTTC; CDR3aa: CASSGARGREANEQFF
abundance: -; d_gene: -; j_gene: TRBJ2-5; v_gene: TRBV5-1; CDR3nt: TGCGCCAGCAGCCCGCCCGACGGGCAAGAGACCCAGTACTTC; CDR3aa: CASSPPDGQETQYF
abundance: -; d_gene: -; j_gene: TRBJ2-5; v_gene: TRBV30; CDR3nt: TGTGCCTGGGACTACCTCCAAGAGACCCAGTACTTC; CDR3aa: CAWDYLQETQYF
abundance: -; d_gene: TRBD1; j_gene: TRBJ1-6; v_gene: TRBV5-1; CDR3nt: TGCGCCAGCAGCTTGGATGGGACAGGAGGATCACCCCTCCACTTT; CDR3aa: CASSLDGTGGSPLHF
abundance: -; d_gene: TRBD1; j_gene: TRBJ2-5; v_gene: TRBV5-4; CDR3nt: TGTGCCAGCAGCTCGCAGGGGGCGCAGTACGAGACCCAGTACTTC; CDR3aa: CASSSQGAQYETQYF
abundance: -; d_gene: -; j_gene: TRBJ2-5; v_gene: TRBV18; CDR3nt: TGTGCCAGCTCACCACCGAGGGGGGGACAAGAGACCCAGTACTTC; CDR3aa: CASSPPRGGQETQYF
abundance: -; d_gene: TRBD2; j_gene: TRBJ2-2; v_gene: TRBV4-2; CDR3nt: TGTGCCAGCAGCCAAGTGTCCAGCGGGAGACAAACCGGGGAGCTGTTTTTT; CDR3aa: CASSQVSSGRQTGELFF
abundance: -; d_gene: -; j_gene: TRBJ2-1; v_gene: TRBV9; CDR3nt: TGTGCCAGCAGCGTCATTTTGGGGGCGGAGCAGTTCTTC; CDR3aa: CASSVILGAEQFF